This T cell receptor (beta chain) was identified in a study of blood T cell repertoires in COVID-19. Germline V gene lookup returns CDR1 LGHDT and CDR2 YNNKEL (reference sequence). The CDR3 totals 16 residues. V was pared by 0 bases and J by 12 bases, with 23 bases between. A single count supports this clone. Assay: immunoSEQ multiplex PCR; the TCRdb copy retains only in-frame clones and omits some. This sample has some 160,000 clones, with approximately 86% found just once. The chain uses TRBV3-1 (or the pseudogene TRBV3-2) and TRBJ1-1; perhaps TRBD1 as D (6 bases). The sample comprised peripheral blood. The sequence was obtained from a woman older than 75 with COVID-19, enrolled during active disease. The CDR3 coding sequence is TGTGCCAGCAGCCAAGACCTGGCGTCAGGGGCACGACTGCCTTTCTTT. This gives the protein CASSQDLASGARLPFF.